These 23 T cell receptor beta chains originate from one sample sequenced in a study of T cell clonotyping in hematopoietic cell transplantation. The assay was immunoSEQ multiplex PCR, and TCRdb's table has in-frame clones only and misses some. The sample records around 11,000 clones, roughly nine tenths being singletons. The input for sequencing was PBMCs, taken 100 days after allogeneic stem cell transplant. These receptors were collected from a female patient aged 60 to 70 who had an allogeneic stem cell transplant from an unrelated donor, so the T cells may come from the graft donor. Some clones in this sample may be carry-over from other donors' samples.

The rearrangement uses TRBV4-2 and TRBJ2-3; 8 nucleotides line up with TRBD2. This CDR3 is 20 amino acids long. Germline CDR1 reads LGHNA; CDR2 reads YNFKEQ. V dropped 0 bases and J dropped 0; count of bases not matched to a gene: 14. The CDR3 sequence: CASSQDSGRREAPSTDTQYF. In nucleotides, the CDR3 is TGTGCCAGCAGCCAAGATAGTGGGCGGCGGGAGGCCCCAAGCACAGATACGCAGTATTTT.

The chain links TRBV7-6 to TRBJ2-7; weak D call: TRBD1 (6 bases). V was shortened by 5 bases and J by 0 bases, with 8 bases between the two germline ends. The CDR3 loop spans 13 amino acids. Germline CDR1 and CDR2: SGHVS and FNYEAQ. The CDR3: CASSTGFSYEQYF. The CDR3 bases are TGTGCCAGCAGCACAGGGTTCTCCTACGAGCAGTACTTC.

This chain joins TRBV7-9 and TRBJ2-3; 8 bases map to TRBD1. The CDR3 covers 16 residues. J gave up 3 bases and V 1 base, and 6 bases lay outside the gene matches. Germline assignment: CDR1 SEHNR and CDR2 FQNEAQ (reference sequence). DNA of the CDR3: TGTGCCAGCAGCTTAGGGACAGGGACACTGACAGATACGCAGTATTTT. Amino acid sequence: CASSLGTGTLTDTQYF.

The gene calls are TRBV5-6 and TRBJ2-5, with a weak D call TRBD2 (5 bases). Trimming removed 0 bases at V and 1 base at J, with 13 bases between. The CDR3 spans 16 residues. The germline V gene encodes CDR1 SGHDT and CDR2 YYEEEE. CDR3 sequence reads: CASSLVGDAPQETQYF. CDR3 coding DNA: TGTGCCAGCAGCTTGGTGGGAGACGCCCCCCAAGAGACCCAGTACTTC.

The chain is built from TRBV19 and TRBJ1-5; D perhaps matches TRBD1 (6 bases). CDR3 size: 15 residues. Germline V gives CDR1 LNHDA, CDR2 SQIVND (reference sequence). V dropped 6 bases and J dropped 2 bases, with 14 bases sitting between them. DNA for the CDR3: TGTGCCAGTAGCCCAGGGGTATATGGCAATCAGCCCCAGCATTTT. Encoded protein: CASSPGVYGNQPQHF.

The chain employs TRBV11-2 and TRBJ1-2; TRBD1 might be the D (5 bases). Germline assignment: CDR1 SGHAT and CDR2 FQNNGV. The CDR3 contains 13 residues. The V gene lost 5 bases and the J gene lost 8 bases, with 15 bases spanning the gap. CDR3 nucleotides: TGTGCCAGCAGCCCTGCAGGGCCAGGGGGCTACACCTTC. This sequence encodes CASSPAGPGGYTF.

V is TRBV19 and J is TRBJ2-1; 7 nucleotides match TRBD2. The CDR3 length is 14 residues. The V segment lost 4 bases and the J segment 4 bases; nucleotides outside the gene matches: 4. Germline CDR1 and CDR2: LNHDA and SQIVND (reference sequence). The CDR3 region has the DNA TGTGCCAGTAGTACGACTAGCCCATACAATGAGCAGTTCTTC. It codes for CASSTTSPYNEQFF.

CDR3 bases: TGTGCCAGCTCACCACAACCGGGGTACAATGAGCAGTTCTTC. Amino acids: CASSPQPGYNEQFF. The chain combines TRBV18 with TRBJ2-1, with D possibly being TRBD2 (5 bases). With 1 base removed from V and 4 bases from J, the gap between germline ends came to 8 bases. The germline CDR1 and CDR2 sequences are KGHSH and LQKENI. CDR3 length: 14 residues.

The chain employs TRBV5-1 and TRBJ1-1, with TRBD1 matching over 11 bases. CDR3 length: 16 residues. Germline CDR1 reads SGHRS; CDR2 reads YFSETQ. V lost 0 bases to trimming and J lost 1 base; unmatched junction nucleotides: 2. The CDR3 nucleotides are TGCGCCAGCAGCTTGGGGGGGACAGGGGGGAACACTGAAGCTTTCTTT. It specifies CASSLGGTGGNTEAFF.

The chain carries TRBV5-8 and TRBJ2-7; D may be TRBD1 (6 bases). Trimming removed 4 bases from V and 3 bases from J, with 14 bases in between. CDR1 SGHTS and CDR2 YDEGEE come from the germline V gene. The CDR3 extends over 14 amino acids. In nucleotides, the CDR3 is TGTGCCAGCAGCATTAGGGGACACCTCTACGAGCAGTACTTC. It encodes CASSIRGHLYEQYF.

This sequence joins TRBV5-4 and TRBJ2-2; D unclear. Germline values: CDR1 SGHNT, CDR2 YYREEE (reference sequence). The CDR3 is 13 residues long. The V end was cut by 0 bases, the J end by 5 bases, with 5 bases between. CDR3 sequence (DNA): TGTGCCAGCAGCTTGGTGGCAACCGGGGAGCTGTTTTTT. It yields the protein CASSLVATGELFF.

The genes are TRBV15 and TRBJ2-1, with 10 bases matching TRBD2. The CDR3 contains 14 residues. Trimming took 1 base from V and 10 from J; bases not matched to a gene: 4. Germline CDR1 is LNHNV and CDR2 is YYDKDF (reference sequence). CDR3 protein: CATSRVAGGREQFF. The CDR3 bases are TGTGCCACCAGCAGAGTAGCGGGAGGAAGAGAGCAGTTCTTC. Drawing the rest from reference TRBV15 and TRBJ2-1, the complete variable domain is DAMVIQNPRYQVTQFGKPVTLSCSQTLNHNVMYWYQQKSSQAPKLLFHYYDKDFNNEADTPDNFQSRRPNTSFCFLDIRSPGLGDTAMYLCATSRVAGGREQFFGPGTRLTVL.

This clone was recorded once. CDR3 in amino acids: CAISETARQSTDTQYF. The DNA of the CDR3 is TGTGCCATCAGTGAAACAGCGCGGCAGAGCACAGATACGCAGTATTTT. V usage is TRBV10-3 and J usage is TRBJ2-3; D call uncertain. Per germline, CDR1 ENHRY and CDR2 SYGVKD. The CDR3 is 16 amino acids. V lost 3 bases and J lost 0, with 13 bases in between.

The chain links TRBV4-1 to TRBJ2-7; 9 bases are a match to TRBD2. Trimming at V came to 4 bases and at J to 3 bases, leaving 7 bases not matched to a gene. CDR3 length equals 15 residues. The germline CDR1 and CDR2 sequences are MGHRA and YSYEKL. DNA of the CDR3: TGCGCCAGCAGCCTCCGACTAGCGGATATCTACGAGCAGTACTTC. Translated: CASSLRLADIYEQYF.

The chain links TRBV4-1 to TRBJ2-1, with TRBD2 identical over 13 bases. Germline V CDR1 and CDR2: MGHRA, YSYEKL. The CDR3 loop spans 17 amino acids. J gave up 6 bases and V 0 bases, and 5 bases lay outside the gene matches. The CDR3 DNA follows: TGCGCCAGCAGCCAAGAGTCACTAGCGGGAGGGGGCAATGAGCAGTTCTTC. Protein sequence: CASSQESLAGGGNEQFF.

The gene calls are TRBV6-5 and TRBJ1-1; maybe TRBD1 (6 bases). Per the germline V gene, CDR1 is MNHEY and CDR2 is SVGAGI. V dropped 6 bases and J dropped 6 bases, with 14 bases sitting between them. The CDR3 length is 13 residues. In DNA, the CDR3 is TGTGCCAGCAGCCTGAATAGGGGGTCTGAAGCTTTCTTT. It is translated as CASSLNRGSEAFF.

The chain recombines TRBV9 with TRBJ1-3; 7 nucleotides align to TRBD1. After removal of 0 bases from V and 3 bases from J, the junction contained 9 bases not matched to a gene. CDR1 is SGDLS, CDR2 YYNGEE, per germline. This CDR3 has 17 amino acids. In DNA, the CDR3 is TGTGCCAGCAGCGTAGCCCCAGGGGGGCTCCTTGGAAACACCATATATTTT. Amino acid sequence: CASSVAPGGLLGNTIYF.

This clone was counted once. The rearrangement uses TRBV7-3 and TRBJ2-2; D may correspond to TRBD1 or TRBD2 (5 bases each). The germline gives CDR1 SGHTA, CDR2 FQGTGA. Trimming took off 1 base at V and 5 bases at J, with 11 bases between the two ends. The CDR3 extends over 15 amino acids. CDR3 residues: CASSLMGERTGELFF. CDR3 in DNA: TGTGCCAGCAGCTTAATGGGGGAACGGACCGGGGAGCTGTTTTTT.

This clone showed up just once. The gene calls are TRBV19 and TRBJ1-1; no clear D gene. The CDR3 covers 13 residues. CDR1 is LNHDA, CDR2 SQIVND, per germline (reference sequence). Trimming removed 3 bases at V and 0 bases at J, with 5 bases between. CDR3 DNA sequence: TGTGCCAGTAGTATCTGGCTGAACACTGAAGCTTTCTTT. Translating it yields CASSIWLNTEAFF.

The CDR3 reads CASGRSGETQYF. CDR3 nucleotides: TGTGCCAGCGGGCGGAGCGGGGAGACCCAGTACTTC. The rearrangement joins TRBV13 to TRBJ2-5; D possibly corresponds to TRBD2 (6 bases). The germline CDR1 and CDR2 sequences are PRHDT and FYEKMQ (reference sequence). The CDR3 totals 12 residues. The V end was cut by 8 bases, the J end by 5 bases, with 12 bases between.

The chain recombines TRBV29-1 with TRBJ2-3, with 10 bases that match TRBD2. The CDR3 runs to 14 residues. V was pared by 6 bases and J by 4 bases, with 7 bases of the junction left unmatched. Germline lookup yields CDR1 SQVTM and CDR2 ANQGSEA. The CDR3 spells CSVASGSSADTQYF. The CDR3 DNA is TGCAGCGTAGCTAGCGGGAGCAGTGCAGATACGCAGTATTTT.

The chain uses TRBV20-1 and TRBJ2-5; D not certain. Deletions cut 1 base from V and 4 bases from J, with 4 bases between. The CDR3 is made up of 11 amino acids. In germline, CDR1 is DFQATT, CDR2 SNEGSKA (reference sequence). This CDR3 reads CSARARETQYF. The CDR3 region has the DNA TGCAGTGCTAGAGCCAGAGAGACCCAGTACTTC.

The chain combines TRBV6-1 with TRBJ1-2; no definite D call. This CDR3 is built from 15 residues. Germline values: CDR1 MNHNS, CDR2 SASEGT. The V end was cut by 3 bases, the J end by 4 bases, with 15 bases between. The CDR3, as DNA: TGTGCCAGCAGTGAGTCCCGGGGTTTGGGCTATGGCTACACCTTC. Translated, it gives CASSESRGLGYGYTF.